The present T cell receptor (beta chain) was sequenced within a study of identical twins. MiXCR was run by TCRdb on the 5' RACE reads, yielding one entry per CDR3 protein. Of 690,000 or so distinct CDR3 sequences in the sample, over 8.5% were seen once. V lost 4 bases to trimming and J lost 3 bases; unmatched junction nucleotides: 0. CDR1 ENHRY and CDR2 SYGVKD come from the germline V gene. This CDR3 has 13 residues. The data were also submitted as part of a second study, on yellow fever vaccine responses in identical twins.

The chain employs TRBV10-3 and TRBJ2-1, with TRBD1 identical over 7 bases. Sequences were obtained from PBMCs. The source of this sequence is a woman between 18 and 29 years old in good health. CDR3 DNA sequence: TGTGCCATCAGTGGGGACAGCTACAATGAGCAGTTCTTC. Protein: CAISGDSYNEQFF.